The 20 T cell receptor beta chains in this list originate from one sample, sequenced in a study of shared clonotypes between healthy human individuals. Measured with immunoSEQ multiplex PCR; TCRdb has only the in-frame clones, and not every one. The sample shows over 1.4 million clones, around 97% of them seen only once. Source material: naive CD4+ T cells sorted from blood. Indicated subset: CD45RA+ positively selected. The receptor set was obtained from a man in his thirties or forties in good health.

This clone was seen just once. The V call is TRBV28, the J call TRBJ2-1; D ambiguous. V was shortened by 9 bases and J by 2 bases, with 8 bases between the two germline ends. The CDR3 runs 12 residues. Per germline, CDR1 MDHEN and CDR2 SYDVKM. CDR3 nucleotides: TGTGCCAGTAGGCTAGCCTACAATGAGCAGTTCTTC. This codes for CASRLAYNEQFF.

Concerning this clone itself: The identical CDR3 is also encoded by other nucleotide sequences in the sample. The chain couples TRBV5-4 to TRBJ2-5; D might be TRBD1 (5 bases). Looked up from germline, CDR1 is SGHNT and CDR2 is YYREEE (reference sequence). Trimming took off 0 bases at V and 2 bases at J, with 8 bases between the two ends. There are 14 residues in the CDR3. The CDR3 DNA reads TGTGCCAGCAGCTTGGGCGACAGACAAGAGACCCAGTACTTC. Translating it yields CASSLGDRQETQYF.

The chain's CDR3 is CASSHRVDSGNTIYF. The CDR3 DNA is TGTGCCAGCTCGCACAGGGTCGACTCTGGAAACACCATATATTTT. The V call is TRBV18, the J call TRBJ1-3, with D possibly TRBD1 on 6 matching bases. The CDR3 sequence is 15 residues long. Germline V lookup: CDR1 KGHSH, CDR2 LQKENI. The germline V and J ends were trimmed by 6 bases and 0 bases, with 12 bases remaining between them.

This chain joins TRBV12-5 and TRBJ2-1; no clear D. This CDR3 comprises 14 residues. V gave up 3 bases and J gave up 6 bases, with 12 bases separating them. Germline loops: CDR1 LGHNT, CDR2 FRNRAP. The CDR3 loop is CASGLGFYGNEQFF. CDR3 nucleotides: TGTGCTAGTGGTTTAGGGTTTTATGGCAATGAGCAGTTCTTC.

The CDR3 here is CASSPTGAGREQYF. The CDR3 DNA reads TGTGCCAGCAGTCCAACAGGGGCGGGTCGCGAGCAGTACTTC. The chain uses TRBV4-2 and TRBJ2-7; TRBD1 matches at 7 bases. The V and J ends lost 6 bases and 6 bases, in that order; junction bases with no gene match: 11. CDR3 length: 14 residues. Germline V lookup: CDR1 LGHNA, CDR2 YNFKEQ.

V and J are TRBV4-3 and TRBJ2-7; D possibly corresponds to TRBD2 (6 bases). The CDR3 spans 18 residues. CDR1 and CDR2 (germline): LGHNA, YSLEER. Trimming removed 0 bases at V and 0 bases at J, with 18 bases between. The CDR3, as DNA: TGCGCCAGCAGCCAAGACTTTCGGGGGTTAAGTCTCTCCTACGAGCAGTACTTC. Translation gives CASSQDFRGLSLSYEQYF.

A note on this clone: This specimen includes other DNA sequences encoding the same CDR3. The V call is TRBV11-2, the J call TRBJ1-4; 7 bases line up with TRBD1. After removal of 1 base from V and 4 bases from J, the junction contained 0 bases not matched to a gene. Germline V gene data show CDR1 as SGHAT and CDR2 as FQNNGV. CDR3 size: 14 residues. The DNA for the CDR3 is TGTGCCAGCAGCTTAGGACAGGGTAATGAAAAACTGTTTTTT. This gives the protein CASSLGQGNEKLFF. The variable domain in full, with the rest retrieved from reference TRBV11-2 and TRBJ1-4, is EAGVAQSPRYKIIEKRQSVAFWCNPISGHATLYWYQQILGQGPKLLIQFQNNGVVDDSQLPKDRFSAERLKGVDSTLKIQPAKLEDSAVYLCASSLGQGNEKLFFGSGTQLSVL.

Concerning this clone itself: At the DNA level, this CDR3 is encoded by other sequences in the same sample as well. The chain is built from TRBV18 and TRBJ2-5; no reliable D call. Germline CDR1 and CDR2: KGHSH and LQKENI. V was trimmed by 3 bases and J by 5 bases, leaving 4 bases between them. The CDR3 is 11 residues long. As DNA, the CDR3 is TGTGCCAGCTCACCCGGTGAGACCCAGTACTTC. Residues: CASSPGETQYF.

The rearrangement joins TRBV29-1 to TRBJ1-2; D unresolved. Per germline, CDR1 SQVTM and CDR2 ANQGSEA. Trimming took off 5 bases at V and 1 base at J, with 2 bases between the two ends. The length of the CDR3 is 10 residues. CDR3 amino acids: CSVRNYGYTF. The CDR3, as DNA: TGCAGCGTTCGTAACTATGGCTACACCTTC.

V and J are TRBV29-1 and TRBJ2-7, with 8 bases fitting TRBD1. Germline V CDR1 and CDR2: SQVTM, ANQGSEA. This CDR3 spans 14 amino acids. The ends lost 7 bases at V and 3 bases at J; junction bases unmatched: 11. CDR3 nucleotides: TGCAGCGCCACAAGGGACAGGCGGTACTACGAGCAGTACTTC. This translates into CSATRDRRYYEQYF.

As concerns this clone: Other DNA sequences in this sample translate to the same CDR3. The chain couples TRBV18 to TRBJ1-5; D gene ambiguous. The CDR3 has 12 residues. The V gene lost 1 base and the J gene lost 4 bases, with 2 bases spanning the gap. Germline CDR1 KGHSH, CDR2 LQKENI. The CDR3 is CASSPRNQPQHF. In DNA form, the CDR3 reads TGTGCCAGCTCACCACGAAATCAGCCCCAGCATTTT.

The chain joins TRBV11-3 to TRBJ2-7; D is ambiguous. This CDR3 spans 13 amino acids. Germline V CDR1 and CDR2: SGHNT, YENEEA. Trimming left V 5 bases short and J 0 bases short, with 8 bases between. The CDR3 nucleotides read TGTGCCAGCAGCCATGGACCCTCCTACGAGCAGTACTTC. Encoded protein: CASSHGPSYEQYF. Filled out from reference TRBV11-3 and TRBJ2-7, the complete variable domain reads EAGVVQSPRYKIIEKKQPVAFWCNPISGHNTLYWYLQNLGQGPELLIRYENEEAVDDSQLPKDRFSAERLKGVDSTLKIQPAELGDSAVYLCASSHGPSYEQYFGPGTRLTVT.

The chain links TRBV6-6 to TRBJ1-2; 10 positions agree with TRBD1. Germline assignment: CDR1 MNHNY and CDR2 SVGAGI (reference sequence). V dropped 5 bases and J dropped 0; count of bases not matched to a gene: 6. The CDR3 is 16 amino acids. CDR3 DNA sequence: TGTGCCAGCAGTGGGACAGGGGCTGTCTCTAACTATGGCTACACCTTC. This codes for CASSGTGAVSNYGYTF.

J is TRBJ1-1 and V is TRBV2; D uncertain. Trimming took 5 bases from V and 0 from J, leaving 7 bases between them. The CDR3 totals 13 residues. Germline loops: CDR1 SNHLY, CDR2 FYNNEI. The CDR3 loop reads CASSSDLNTEAFF. The CDR3 DNA sequence: TGTGCCAGCAGTTCAGATCTGAACACTGAAGCTTTCTTT.

Concerning this clone itself: The same CDR3 can be traced to other DNA sequences in this sample. CDR3 amino acids: CASSLSSNQPQHF. CDR3 sequence (DNA): TGTGCCAGCAGTTTATCTAGCAATCAGCCCCAGCATTTT. J is TRBJ1-5 and V is TRBV27; D gene ambiguous. The CDR3 is 13 amino acids. Germline CDR1 MNHEY, CDR2 SMNVEV (reference sequence). Deletions cut 0 bases from V and 0 bases from J, with 0 bases between.

The CDR3 region has the DNA TGTGCCAGCAGCCCAAGTAAGGACGCCTATGGCTACACCTTC. Its translation is CASSPSKDAYGYTF. V is TRBV11-2 and J is TRBJ1-2; the D is unclear. There are 14 residues in the CDR3. The ends were cut back, 5 bases at V and 4 bases at J, with 14 bases in the middle. From germline, CDR1 is SGHAT and CDR2 FQNNGV.

The chain combines TRBV10-3 with TRBJ1-1; D might be TRBD1 (5 bases). Germline lookup yields CDR1 ENHRY and CDR2 SYGVKD. The CDR3 has 13 amino acids. Trimming stripped 8 bases from V and 4 bases from J, with 14 bases between. The CDR3 is CAIRGVASTEAFF. As DNA, the CDR3 is TGTGCCATCCGGGGGGTAGCGAGCACTGAAGCTTTCTTT.

This rearrangement joins TRBV19 to TRBJ2-3; 9 nucleotides match TRBD1. Germline assignment: CDR1 LNHDA and CDR2 SQIVND (reference sequence). There are 13 residues in the CDR3. V lost 6 bases to trimming and J lost 5 bases; unmatched junction nucleotides: 3. CDR3 protein: CASRDRGIDTQYF. The CDR3 DNA follows: TGTGCCAGTAGGGACAGGGGAATAGATACGCAGTATTTT.

This clone has a single count. CDR3 loop: CASREPGGQAEGYTF. CDR3 in DNA: TGCGCCAGCAGAGAACCTGGGGGACAGGCAGAAGGCTACACCTTC. The chain joins TRBV5-1 to TRBJ1-2; TRBD1 matches 8 bases. V trimming: 5 bases; J trimming: 8 bases; junction bases outside the gene matches: 14. The CDR3 extends over 15 amino acids. Germline CDR1 and CDR2: SGHRS and YFSETQ.

The rearrangement links TRBV9 to TRBJ1-1, with a weak D call TRBD1 (5 bases). The V gene's germline CDR1 is SGDLS and CDR2 YYNGEE. There are 18 residues in the CDR3. Deletions cut 1 base from V and 0 bases from J, with 19 bases between. CDR3 loop: CASSVTPPGPTMNTEAFF. CDR3 DNA sequence: TGTGCCAGCAGCGTAACCCCACCGGGACCCACTATGAACACTGAAGCTTTCTTT.